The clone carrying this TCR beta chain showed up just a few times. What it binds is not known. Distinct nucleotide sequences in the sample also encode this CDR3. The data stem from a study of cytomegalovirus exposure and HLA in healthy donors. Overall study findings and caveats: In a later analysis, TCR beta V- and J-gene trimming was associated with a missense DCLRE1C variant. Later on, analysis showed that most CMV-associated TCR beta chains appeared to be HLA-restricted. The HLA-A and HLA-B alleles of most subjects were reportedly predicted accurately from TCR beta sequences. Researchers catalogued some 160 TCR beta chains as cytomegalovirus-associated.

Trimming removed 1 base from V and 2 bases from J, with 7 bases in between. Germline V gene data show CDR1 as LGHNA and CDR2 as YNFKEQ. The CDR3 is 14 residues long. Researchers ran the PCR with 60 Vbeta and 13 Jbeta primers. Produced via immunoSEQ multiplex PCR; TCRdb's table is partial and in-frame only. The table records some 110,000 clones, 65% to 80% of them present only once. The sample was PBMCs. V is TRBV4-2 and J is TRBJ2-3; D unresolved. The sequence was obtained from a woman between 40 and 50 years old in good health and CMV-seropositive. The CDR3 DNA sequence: TGTGCCAGCAGCCAAGGACTGTACACAGATACGCAGTATTTT. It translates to CASSQGLYTDTQYF.